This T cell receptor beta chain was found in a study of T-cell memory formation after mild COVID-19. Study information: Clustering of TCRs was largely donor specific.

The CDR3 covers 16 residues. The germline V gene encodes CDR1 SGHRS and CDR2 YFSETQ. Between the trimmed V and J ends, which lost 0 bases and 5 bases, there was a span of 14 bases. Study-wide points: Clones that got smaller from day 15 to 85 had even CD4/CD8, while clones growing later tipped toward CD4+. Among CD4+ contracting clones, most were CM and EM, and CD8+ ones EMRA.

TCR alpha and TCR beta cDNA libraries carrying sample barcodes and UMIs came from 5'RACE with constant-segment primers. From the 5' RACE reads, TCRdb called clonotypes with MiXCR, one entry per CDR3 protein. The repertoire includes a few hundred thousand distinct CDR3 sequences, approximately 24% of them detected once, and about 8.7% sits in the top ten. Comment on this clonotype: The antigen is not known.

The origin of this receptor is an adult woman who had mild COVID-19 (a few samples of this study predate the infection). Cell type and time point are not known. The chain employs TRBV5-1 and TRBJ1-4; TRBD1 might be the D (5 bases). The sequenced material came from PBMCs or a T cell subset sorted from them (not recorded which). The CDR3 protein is CASSLATGTGNEKLFF. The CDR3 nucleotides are TGCGCCAGCAGCTTGGCGACCGGGACGGGGAATGAAAAACTGTTTTTT.